A selection of T cell receptor beta chains follows, all from one sample in a study of human T cells and chemical hapten exposure. TCRdb re-analysed the RACE reads in MiXCR, keeping a single row per CDR3 protein. The sample includes some 190,000 distinct CDR3 sequences, 20% to 25% of them seen just once. This specimen was whole blood, taken in connection with sensitization to the hapten diphenylcyclopropenone (DPC). The origin of the receptors is a woman aged 45-59 years with alopecia areata. Some clones in this sample may be carry-over from other donors' samples. Both conserved end residues are part of each CDR3. The order of the fields is D gene, V gene, clone size, J gene, CDR3 protein, CDR3 DNA. D genes are given only for firm matches. Where a row states a size, it is once, few, many or the class of an expanded clone; other rows omit it.

>TRBD1|TRBV29-1|-|TRBJ1-1
CSVSTGAANTEAFF
TGCAGCGTATCGACAGGGGCGGCGAACACTGAAGCTTTCTTT
>-|TRBV5-1|few|TRBJ2-2
CASSLRTTTNTGELFF
TGCGCCAGCAGCTTAAGGACTACCACGAACACCGGGGAGCTGTTTTTT
>TRBD1|TRBV29-1|few|TRBJ1-2
CSVARGTGGEGYTF
TGCAGCGTGGCGAGGGGGACAGGGGGCGAAGGCTACACCTTC
>-|TRBV12-3/TRBV12-4|-|TRBJ1-2
CASSLQGNYGYTF
TGTGCCAGCAGTTTACAGGGGAACTATGGCTACACCTTC
>-|TRBV7-9|-|TRBJ2-2
CASRRAGQDTGELFF
TGTGCCAGCAGGCGTGCGGGGCAGGACACCGGGGAGCTGTTTTTT
>-|TRBV3-1|-|TRBJ1-1
CASSQVTNTEAFF
TGTGCCAGCAGCCAGGTAACGAACACTGAAGCTTTCTTT
>TRBD2|TRBV15|-|TRBJ2-1
CATSSSTSGRALSYNEQFF
TGTGCCACCAGCAGCTCGACTAGCGGGAGGGCTCTCTCCTACAATGAGCAGTTCTTC
>-|TRBV5-6|-|TRBJ2-1
CASSLGTLTYNEQFF
TGTGCCAGCAGCTTGGGGACTCTTACCTACAATGAGCAGTTCTTC
>-|TRBV20-1|-|TRBJ2-3
CSARDAGVDTQYF
TGCAGTGCTAGAGATGCAGGCGTAGATACGCAGTATTTT
>-|TRBV25-1|few|TRBJ1-2
CASSDAGRYGYTF
TGTGCCAGCAGTGATGCAGGCCGCTATGGCTACACCTTC
>TRBD2|TRBV11-3|-|TRBJ2-2
CASSSGREFTGELFF
TGTGCCAGCAGCTCAGGGCGGGAGTTCACCGGGGAGCTGTTTTTT
>TRBD2|TRBV11-2|-|TRBJ2-4
CASSPRALAGATAKNIQYF
TGTGCCAGCAGCCCCAGAGCTCTAGCGGGAGCCACAGCCAAAAACATTCAGTACTTC